Listed below are T cell receptor beta chains from one sample, sequenced in a study of PD-L1 blockade in urothelial cancer. The table came from immunoSEQ multiplex PCR; TCRdb's copy has only in-frame clones and leaves some out. This sample has roughly 60,000 clones, with approximately 80% found just once. Sequenced material: PBMCs, taken around atezolizumab (anti-PD-L1) treatment. The receptors originated from an older man with urothelial cancer. Both conserved end residues are part of each CDR3. Each record gives: clone size, V gene, J gene, D gene, CDR3 DNA, CDR3 protein. D genes are given only for firm matches. Size tells how often a clone was seen (once, few, many) or the class of an expanded clone, and some rows leave it out.

size: once
V: TRBV18
J: TRBJ2-7
D: TRBD1
DNA: TGTGCCAGCTCACCCGGGACAGCGTCCTACGAGCAGTACTTC
CDR3: CASSPGTASYEQYF

size: .
V: TRBV14
J: TRBJ1-2
D: .
DNA: TGTGCCAGCAGCCAAGTGGACAGTTCTGGCTACACCTTC
CDR3: CASSQVDSSGYTF

size: .
V: TRBV10-3
J: TRBJ2-1
D: TRBD2
DNA: TGTGCCATCAGTGCGCGGAGCGGGAGAACAGATGAGCAGTTCTTC
CDR3: CAISARSGRTDEQFF

size: .
V: TRBV27
J: TRBJ2-7
D: TRBD1
DNA: TGTGCCAGCAGTTCACCCCTCCGGACAGGGTTCTACGAGCAGTACTTC
CDR3: CASSSPLRTGFYEQYF

size: .
V: TRBV5-4
J: TRBJ2-5
D: TRBD1
DNA: TGTGCCAGCAGCTCGGACAGGGGATCAATACAAGAGACCCAGTACTTC
CDR3: CASSSDRGSIQETQYF

size: .
V: TRBV7-9
J: TRBJ2-5
D: TRBD1
DNA: TGTGCCAGCAGCCCCTACGGACAGGGCCAAGAGACCCAGTACTTC
CDR3: CASSPYGQGQETQYF

size: once
V: TRBV6-6
J: TRBJ1-5
D: .
DNA: TGTGCCAGCAGTTCCCCGTCGGGAAACGGCAATCAGCCCCAGCATTTT
CDR3: CASSSPSGNGNQPQHF

size: .
V: TRBV30
J: TRBJ1-1
D: .
DNA: TGTGCCTGGGGCCCTGACAGGCGTAAGGCTTTCTTT
CDR3: CAWGPDRRKAFF

size: .
V: TRBV6-1
J: TRBJ2-7
D: TRBD1
DNA: TGTGCCAGCAGTAATACTTGGGACAGCTCCTACGAGCAGTACTTC
CDR3: CASSNTWDSSYEQYF

size: .
V: TRBV7-2
J: TRBJ1-2
D: .
DNA: TGTGCCAGCAGTCGAGCGAAACAGGGAAACTATGGCTACACCTTC
CDR3: CASSRAKQGNYGYTF

size: .
V: TRBV10-3
J: TRBJ2-7
D: TRBD1
DNA: TGTGCCATCAGCCAGACAGGGGAGAGGGACGAGCAGTACTTC
CDR3: CAISQTGERDEQYF

size: .
V: TRBV7-8
J: TRBJ1-5
D: .
DNA: TGTGCCAGCAGCCAATATTCGACAGGAGGACAGCCCCAGCATTTT
CDR3: CASSQYSTGGQPQHF

size: .
V: TRBV19
J: TRBJ1-1
D: .
DNA: TGTGCCAGTAGTCGACAGCTGGTGGCTGAAGCTTTCTTT
CDR3: CASSRQLVAEAFF

size: few
V: TRBV5-6
J: TRBJ1-2
D: .
DNA: TGTGCCAGCAGCCACGACAGCTATGGCTACACCTTC
CDR3: CASSHDSYGYTF

size: few
V: TRBV30
J: TRBJ2-1
D: .
DNA: TGTGCCTGGAGTAGGAGCGGATCCTACAATGAGCAGTTCTTC
CDR3: CAWSRSGSYNEQFF

size: .
V: TRBV10-2
J: TRBJ1-1
D: .
DNA: TGCGCCAGCAGATATGAGTTTCCGGCTTTCTTT
CDR3: CASRYEFPAFF

size: once
V: TRBV19
J: TRBJ1-1
D: .
DNA: TGTGCCAGTTGGTCGGCAGGGTGGCCGAACACTGAAGCTTTCTTT
CDR3: CASWSAGWPNTEAFF

size: .
V: TRBV27
J: TRBJ2-5
D: .
DNA: TGTGCCAGCAGTTACCCGGACTCAGAGACCCAGTACTTC
CDR3: CASSYPDSETQYF

size: once
V: TRBV7-2
J: TRBJ2-4
D: TRBD2
DNA: TGTGCCAGCAGCCCCGGGACTAGCAGAAAAAACATTCAGTACTTC
CDR3: CASSPGTSRKNIQYF

size: .
V: TRBV6-1
J: TRBJ2-5
D: .
DNA: TGTGCCAGCACTTACAGGCAAGAGACCCAGTACTTC
CDR3: CASTYRQETQYF

size: .
V: TRBV7-8
J: TRBJ1-3
D: TRBD1
DNA: TGTGCCAGCAGCTGGGGGACAGACGGAAACACCATATATTTT
CDR3: CASSWGTDGNTIYF

size: .
V: TRBV7-2
J: TRBJ1-1
D: TRBD1
DNA: TGTGCCAGCAGCTTGACAGGGTTCACTGAAGCTTTCTTT
CDR3: CASSLTGFTEAFF